The subject of this entry is one T cell receptor (beta chain). As yet, its antigen is unknown. Germline lookup yields CDR1 SNHLY and CDR2 FYNNEI. J gave up 9 bases and V 5 bases, and 9 bases lay outside the gene matches. The CDR3 contains 14 residues. This entry comes from a study of cytomegalovirus exposure and HLA in healthy donors. Study information: The same platform was used for the 110 or so validation repertoires as for the 600 to 700 first-cohort repertoires, as reported in a later analysis. Study-level findings and limits: Cytomegalovirus-associated status was assigned to about 170 TCR beta chains.

Separation from the 666-subject first cohort characterized the roughly 120-subject validation cohort, to which the donors belonged. Clones were read by immunoSEQ multiplex PCR, and TCRdb kept only the in-frame ones, dropping some. Seen here are 55,000 to 75,000 clones, about 95% observed once, and the top ten hold around 7%. The sample taken for sequencing was PBMCs. The rearrangement uses TRBV2 and TRBJ1-5; 8 nucleotides align to TRBD1. This TCR was sampled from a woman aged 18-29 years in good health and CMV-seropositive. The CDR3 DNA follows: TGTGCCAGCAGTTCTCAGGGGGCGGAACGGCCCCAGCATTTT. It is translated as CASSSQGAERPQHF.